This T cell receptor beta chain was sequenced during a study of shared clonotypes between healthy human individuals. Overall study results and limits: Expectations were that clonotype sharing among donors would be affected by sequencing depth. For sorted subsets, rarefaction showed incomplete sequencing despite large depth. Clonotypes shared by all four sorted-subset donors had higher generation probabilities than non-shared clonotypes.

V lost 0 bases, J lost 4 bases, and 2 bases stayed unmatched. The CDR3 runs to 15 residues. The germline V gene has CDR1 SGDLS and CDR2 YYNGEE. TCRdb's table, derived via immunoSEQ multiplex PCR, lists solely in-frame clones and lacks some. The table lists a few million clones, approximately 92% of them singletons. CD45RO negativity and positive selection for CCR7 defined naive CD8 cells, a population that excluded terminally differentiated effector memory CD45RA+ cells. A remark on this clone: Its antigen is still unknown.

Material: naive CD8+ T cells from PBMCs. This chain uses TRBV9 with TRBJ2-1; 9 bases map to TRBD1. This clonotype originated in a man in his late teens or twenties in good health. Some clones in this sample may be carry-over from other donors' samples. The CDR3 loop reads CASSVDRGQYNEQFF. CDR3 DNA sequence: TGTGCCAGCAGCGTAGACAGGGGGCAATACAATGAGCAGTTCTTC.